These 15 T cell receptor beta chains came from one sample sequenced in a study of cytomegalovirus exposure and HLA in healthy donors. PCR primers comprised 60 Vbeta and 13 Jbeta primers. TCRdb's copy holds only in-frame clones and misses some; the assay was immunoSEQ multiplex PCR. The sample holds over 95,000 clones, roughly 76% seen once. Sequencing was carried out using PBMCs. The source is a woman aged 40 to 50 in good health and CMV-seropositive.

The chain is built from TRBV10-3 and TRBJ2-5, with D possibly being TRBD2 (6 bases). Near its end, the DNA agrees better with TRBJ2-7, so the J call may be wrong. The germline V gene has CDR1 ENHRY and CDR2 SYGVKD. CDR3 length: 12 amino acids. For the CDR3, the DNA is TGTGCCATCAGTCGGGAGTTCTACGAGCAGTACTTC. Translating it yields CAISREFYEQYF.

This clone was seen only once. The rearrangement uses TRBV27 and TRBJ2-1; D possibly corresponds to TRBD1 (6 bases). V lost 6 bases to trimming and J lost 2 bases, with 11 bases between them. The V gene's germline CDR1 is MNHEY and CDR2 SMNVEV (reference sequence). CDR3 length: 14 residues. Written as DNA, the CDR3 is TGTGCCAGCAGCCCAGGGGATCCCTACAATGAGCAGTTCTTC. Its protein is CASSPGDPYNEQFF.

The chain couples TRBV12-5 to TRBJ2-2; 9 nucleotides agree with TRBD2. CDR1 and CDR2 (germline): LGHNT, FRNRAP. Trimming at V came to 5 bases and at J to 4 bases, leaving 8 bases not matched to a gene. CDR3 length equals 16 residues. For the CDR3, the DNA is TGTGCTAGTGGTCCCCCTAGCGGGGAGAGCACCGGGGAGCTGTTTTTT. Translation gives CASGPPSGESTGELFF.

The J gene is TRBJ2-1, the V gene TRBV5-4; 14 nucleotides line up with TRBD2. Germline CDR1 reads SGHNT; CDR2 reads YYREEE (reference sequence). The CDR3 covers 16 residues. The J segment lost 10 bases and the V segment lost 6 bases, leaving 12 bases of the junction unmatched. The CDR3 DNA follows: TGTGCCAGCATCACCAGACTAGCGGGGGGGACGGGAGAGCAGTTCTTC. Translated: CASITRLAGGTGEQFF.

This chain links TRBV5-1 with TRBJ2-5, with a tentative D call TRBD2 (5 bases). Germline V CDR1 and CDR2: SGHRS, YFSETQ. Trimming took 6 bases from V and 4 from J, leaving 13 bases between them. This CDR3 has 13 residues. In nucleotides, the CDR3 is TGCGCCAGCAAAATGGAGGCTGCAGAGACCCAGTACTTC. It yields the protein CASKMEAAETQYF.

The chain uses TRBV7-6 and TRBJ2-7; 10 bases match TRBD1. Per germline, CDR1 SGHVS and CDR2 FNYEAQ. With 4 bases clipped from V and 4 bases from J, the junction kept 7 bases outside the gene matches. This CDR3 has 15 residues. CDR3 sequence (DNA): TGTGCCAGCAGCTGGGGACAGGGGCCGAGGTACGAGCAGTACTTC. Protein: CASSWGQGPRYEQYF.

The chain uses TRBV5-1 and TRBJ2-1, with 13 nucleotides matching TRBD2. The germline V gene has CDR1 SGHRS and CDR2 YFSETQ. V shed 3 bases and J 5 bases; nucleotides not matched to a gene: 5. The CDR3 sequence is 16 residues long. The CDR3 is CASSWAGLAGDNEQFF. The CDR3 nucleotides read TGCGCCAGCAGCTGGGCCGGACTAGCGGGGGACAATGAGCAGTTCTTC.

This rearrangement joins TRBV6-1 to TRBJ2-7, with D perhaps TRBD1 (6 bases). From germline, CDR1 is MNHNS and CDR2 SASEGT. The CDR3 runs to 13 residues. The V end lost 4 bases, the J end lost 6 bases, and 13 bases lay between the germline ends. CDR3 in DNA: TGTGCCAGCAGTGTTACAGGGTCGGGCGAGCAGTACTTC. It yields the protein CASSVTGSGEQYF.

In its sample, this clone was seen once. The V call is TRBV7-2, the J call TRBJ2-7; D gene uncertain. The CDR3 is 12 residues long. CDR1 SGHTA and CDR2 FQGNSA come from the germline V gene. V was shortened by 4 bases and J by 7 bases, with 11 bases between the two germline ends. The CDR3 protein is CASSYITKEQYF. The CDR3 nucleotides are TGTGCCAGCAGCTATATAACTAAAGAGCAGTACTTC.

This clone was detected a few times. The chain has TRBV7-9 and TRBJ2-2; TRBD1 matches at 9 bases. The CDR3 totals 15 residues. With 4 bases clipped from V and 4 bases from J, the junction kept 4 bases outside the gene matches. Germline assignment: CDR1 SEHNR and CDR2 FQNEAQ (reference sequence). The CDR3 nucleotides are TGTGCCAGCAGCTCCGGGACAGGGAGCACCGGGGAGCTGTTTTTT. This translates into CASSSGTGSTGELFF.

This chain joins TRBV6-1 and TRBJ2-7; D might be TRBD1 (6 bases). Germline V lookup: CDR1 MNHNS, CDR2 SASEGT. Between the trimmed V and J ends, which lost 6 bases and 3 bases, there was a span of 12 bases. CDR3 length: 13 residues. The CDR3 is CASSGQWNYEQYF. The CDR3 bases are TGTGCCAGCAGCGGACAGTGGAACTACGAGCAGTACTTC.

V and J are TRBV5-6 and TRBJ2-5; 10 bases line up with TRBD1. The CDR3 is 16 amino acids. With V trimmed by 0 bases and J by 5 bases, 7 bases remained unmatched. Looked up from germline, CDR1 is SGHDT and CDR2 is YYEEEE. The CDR3: CASSLGDRGRRETQYF. CDR3 coding DNA: TGTGCCAGCAGCTTGGGGGACAGGGGTCGGAGGGAGACCCAGTACTTC.

This chain connects TRBV10-3 to TRBJ2-3, with TRBD1 matching over 9 bases. The CDR3 is 15 amino acids. Looked up from germline, CDR1 is ENHRY and CDR2 is SYGVKD. V dropped 7 bases and J dropped 2; count of bases not matched to a gene: 7. For the CDR3, the DNA is TGTGCCATCAAGCTCGGACAGGGGTCCACAGATACGCAGTATTTT. Encoded protein: CAIKLGQGSTDTQYF.

This clone appeared a single time. The rearrangement joins TRBV6-5 to TRBJ1-1; 8 bases fit TRBD1. The CDR3 covers 15 residues. Germline-derived CDR1 and CDR2 are MNHEY and SVGAGI. Trimming cost V 4 bases and J 1 base; bases outside gene matches: 5. DNA for the CDR3: TGTGCCAGCAGTTCTACAGGGGGTGCGAACACTGAAGCTTTCTTT. It specifies CASSSTGGANTEAFF.

This clone showed up just a few times. The chain links TRBV6-1 to TRBJ1-2; TRBD1 is a possible D gene (5 bases). CDR3 length: 17 amino acids. V lost 3 bases and J lost 4, with 21 bases in between. The germline gives CDR1 MNHNS, CDR2 SASEGT. The CDR3 loop is CASSDPPTAGLIYGYTF. CDR3 coding DNA: TGTGCCAGCAGTGATCCCCCCACGGCAGGGCTCATCTATGGCTACACCTTC.